In its sample, the clone carrying this TCR beta chain was seen a few times. Its specificity is unknown. This sample was taken from a study of T cells after posttransplantation cyclophosphamide. Sequenced by immunoSEQ multiplex PCR; TCRdb stores in-frame clones only, minus some. The sample holds tens of thousands of clones, and no clone turns up only once. This CDR3 contains 15 residues. Germline V lookup: CDR1 MDHEN, CDR2 SYDVKM. With 6 bases removed from V and 10 bases from J, the gap between germline ends came to 19 bases. Findings and caveats of the study: Recipient CMV seropositivity and CMV reactivation strongly tracked TRB clonality. TRB overlap between skin or GI tissue T cells and blood was limited. Donor CD8+ memory clones often dominated recipient blood repertoires at later times.

The specimen was PBMCs. The V and J genes are TRBV28 and TRBJ1-6, with D unresolved. The sequence was obtained from a man in his forties or fifties in good health, CMV-negative, and a related stem cell transplant donor. The CDR3 reads CASSFRLGEGSPLHF. Written as DNA, the CDR3 is TGTGCCAGCAGCTTCCGTTTAGGAGAGGGATCACCCCTCCACTTT.